This paragraph reports one T cell receptor (beta chain). Its target is unknown. Histologic diagnosis was independently verified by two lung pathologists. The CDR3 sequence is 18 residues long. Germline V gene sequence: CDR1 SEHNR, CDR2 FQNEAQ (reference sequence). V shed 5 bases and J shed 3 bases, with 22 bases lying between them. Only in-frame clones appear in the TCRdb table, and some are missing; sequencing was by immunoSEQ multiplex PCR. The repertoire consists of 4,300 or so clones, with over 65% occurring once and the leading ten covering about 8%. The source of the sample is a study of immune evolution from preneoplasia to lung adenocarcinoma. General study findings and limits: Top clone share appeared to fall from AAH through AIS, MIA, adenocarcinoma. Later-stage lesions seemingly showed higher T cell density and diversity than normal lung.

Sequenced sample: FFPE adjacent normal lung tissue. The TCR sequence derives from a person aged 60-80 years with lung adenocarcinoma. This chain links TRBV7-9 with TRBJ1-4; D call uncertain. The CDR3 coding sequence is TGTGCCAGCAGCCCTGGTACCACCTCCGACCTCTCTAATGAAAAACTGTTTTTT. Its protein is CASSPGTTSDLSNEKLFF.